The 2 T cell receptor beta chains presented below share a single source sample, sequenced in a study of cytomegalovirus exposure and HLA in healthy donors. PCR was performed using 60 Vbeta and 13 Jbeta primers. Produced via immunoSEQ multiplex PCR; TCRdb's table is partial and in-frame only. The sample holds approximately 110,000 clones; approximately 69% are singletons and the top ten take roughly 4.2%. Specimen: PBMCs. These receptors all come from a woman aged 35 to 49 in good health and CMV-seropositive.

This chain links TRBV5-6 with TRBJ2-5; D call uncertain. The CDR3 covers 15 residues. Looked up from germline, CDR1 is SGHDT and CDR2 is YYEEEE. V lost 5 bases and J 0 bases, leaving 14 bases between the germline ends. The CDR3 sequence is CASSVLLVYQETQYF. The DNA for the CDR3 is TGTGCCAGCAGTGTACTTTTGGTGTACCAAGAGACCCAGTACTTC. The variable domain in full, completed from reference TRBV5-6 and TRBJ2-5, reads DAGVTQSPTHLIKTRGQQVTLRCSPKSGHDTVSWYQQALGQGPQFIFQYYEEEERQRGNFPDRFSGHQFPNYSSELNVNALLLGDSALYLCASSVLLVYQETQYFGPGTRLLVL.

The J gene is TRBJ1-1, the V gene TRBV5-4; TRBD1 is a possible D gene (5 bases). This CDR3 contains 14 residues. Trimming removed 10 bases from V and 4 bases from J, with 20 bases in between. Per germline, CDR1 SGHNT and CDR2 YYREEE (reference sequence). CDR3 DNA sequence: TGTGCCGGCATCCGAGCAGGGAGGGTCACTGAAGCTTTCTTT. Translation gives CAGIRAGRVTEAFF.